Below, one T cell receptor beta chain is given with its context. This specimen belongs to a study of blood T cell repertoires in COVID-19. Study-wide context: Whether acute or convalescent, the COVID-19 samples came from the United States, Italy and Spain. PBMCs, B-cell-depleted T cells, or T cells provided the cDNA or gDNA that made up the material.

In Seattle, patients joined the study during active infection and were tracked longitudinally. The CDR3 runs to 14 residues. In the original processing: Amplification from reference gene primers served as the basis for estimated nucleated cell counts. Profiling relied on immunoSEQ multiplex PCR, and the TCRdb table lists in-frame clones only, not all of them. That table is the source of V, J and clone size, and D and trimming were worked out from the DNA. The sample includes about 190,000 clones, around 85% of them seen just once. The sample taken for sequencing was peripheral blood. The chain has TRBV21-1 and TRBJ2-5; TRBD2 is taken as the D call from the table, unchecked against the DNA. TRBV21-1 is a recognized pseudogene. This TCR was sampled from an elderly man with COVID-19, enrolled during active disease. The CDR3 DNA follows: TGTGCCAGCAGCAAACTAGCGGGGCAAGAGACCCAGTACTTC. Protein sequence: CASSKLAGQETQYF.